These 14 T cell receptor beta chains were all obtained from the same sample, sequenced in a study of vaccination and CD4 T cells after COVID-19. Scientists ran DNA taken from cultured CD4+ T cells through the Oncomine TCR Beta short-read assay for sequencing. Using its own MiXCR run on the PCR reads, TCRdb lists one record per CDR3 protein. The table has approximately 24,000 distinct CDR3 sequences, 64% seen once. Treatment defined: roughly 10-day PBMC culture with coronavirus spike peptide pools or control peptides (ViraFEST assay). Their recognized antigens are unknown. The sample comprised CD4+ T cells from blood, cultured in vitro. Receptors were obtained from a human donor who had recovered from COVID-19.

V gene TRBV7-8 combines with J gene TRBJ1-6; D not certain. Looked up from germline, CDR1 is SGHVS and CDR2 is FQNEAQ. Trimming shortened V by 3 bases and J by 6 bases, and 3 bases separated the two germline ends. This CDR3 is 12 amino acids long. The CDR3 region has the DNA TGTGCCAGCAGCTTCCGTAATTCACCCCTCCACTTT. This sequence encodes CASSFRNSPLHF. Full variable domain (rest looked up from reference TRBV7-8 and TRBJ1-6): GAGVSQSPRYKVAKRGQDVALRCDPISGHVSLFWYQQALGQGPEFLTYFQNEAQLDKSGLPSDRFFAERPEGSVSTLKIQRTQQEDSAVYLCASSFRNSPLHFGNGTRLTVT.

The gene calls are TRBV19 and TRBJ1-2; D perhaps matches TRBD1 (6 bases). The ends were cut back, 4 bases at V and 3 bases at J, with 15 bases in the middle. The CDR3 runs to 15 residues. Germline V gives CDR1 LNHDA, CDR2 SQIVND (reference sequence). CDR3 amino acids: CASSTSLDRYYGYTF. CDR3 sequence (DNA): TGTGCCAGTAGTACCTCCCTGGACAGATACTATGGCTACACCTTC.

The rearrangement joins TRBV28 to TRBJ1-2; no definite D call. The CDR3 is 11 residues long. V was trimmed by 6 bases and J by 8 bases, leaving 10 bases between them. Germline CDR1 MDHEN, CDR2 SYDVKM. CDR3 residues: CASRATGGYTF. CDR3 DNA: TGTGCCAGCAGGGCAACGGGGGGCTACACCTTC.

The CDR3 DNA reads TGTGCCAGCAGCCCCACCGGGGCGAACACTGAAGCTTTCTTT. This gives the protein CASSPTGANTEAFF. The chain uses TRBV11-2 and TRBJ1-1; D perhaps matches TRBD1 (5 bases). From germline, CDR1 is SGHAT and CDR2 FQNNGV. Trimming cost V 5 bases and J 1 base, with 11 bases left between them. The CDR3 has 14 residues.

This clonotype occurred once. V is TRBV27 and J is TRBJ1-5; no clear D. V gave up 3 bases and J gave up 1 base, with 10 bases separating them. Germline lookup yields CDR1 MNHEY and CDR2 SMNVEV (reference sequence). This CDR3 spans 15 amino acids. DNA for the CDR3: TGTGCCAGCAGTTTGAGGAGGGCGAGCAATCAGCCCCAGCATTTT. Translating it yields CASSLRRASNQPQHF.

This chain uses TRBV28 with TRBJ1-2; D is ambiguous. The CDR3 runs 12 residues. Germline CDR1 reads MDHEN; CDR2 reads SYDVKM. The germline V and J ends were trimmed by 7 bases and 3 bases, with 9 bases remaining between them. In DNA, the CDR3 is TGTGCCAGCAATGCAGGCGACTATGGCTACACCTTC. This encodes CASNAGDYGYTF.

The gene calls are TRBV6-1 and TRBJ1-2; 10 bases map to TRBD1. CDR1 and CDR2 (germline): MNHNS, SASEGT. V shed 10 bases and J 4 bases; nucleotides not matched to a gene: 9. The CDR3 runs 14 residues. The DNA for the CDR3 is TGTGCCATAGTCCGGGACAGGGGCCCCTATGGCTACACCTTC. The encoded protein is CAIVRDRGPYGYTF.

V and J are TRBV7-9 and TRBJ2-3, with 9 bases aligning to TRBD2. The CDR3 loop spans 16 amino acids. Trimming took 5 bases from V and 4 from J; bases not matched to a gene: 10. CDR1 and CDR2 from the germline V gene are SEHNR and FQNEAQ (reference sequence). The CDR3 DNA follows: TGTGCCAGCAGCCCTCCCTGGCGGGAGGGTGCAGATACGCAGTATTTT. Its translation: CASSPPWREGADTQYF. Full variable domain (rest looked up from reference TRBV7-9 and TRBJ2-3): DTGVSQNPRHKITKRGQNVTFRCDPISEHNRLYWYRQTLGQGPEFLTYFQNEAQLEKSRLLSDRFSAERPKGSFSTLEIQRTEQGDSAMYLCASSPPWREGADTQYFGPGTRLTVL.

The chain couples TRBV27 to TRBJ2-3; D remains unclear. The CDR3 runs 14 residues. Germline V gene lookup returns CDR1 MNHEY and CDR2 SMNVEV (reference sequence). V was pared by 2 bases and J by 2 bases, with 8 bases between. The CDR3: CASSLKAHTDTQYF. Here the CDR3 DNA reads TGTGCCAGCAGTTTAAAGGCACACACAGATACGCAGTATTTT.

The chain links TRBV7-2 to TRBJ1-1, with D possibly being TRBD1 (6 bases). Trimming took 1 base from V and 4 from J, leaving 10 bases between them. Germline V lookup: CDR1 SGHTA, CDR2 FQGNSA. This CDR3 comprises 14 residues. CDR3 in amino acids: CASSLVQGLTEAFF. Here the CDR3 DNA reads TGTGCCAGCAGCTTAGTGCAGGGGCTCACTGAAGCTTTCTTT.

CDR3 nucleotides: TGTGCCAGCAGTTCAACTTGGGACATTCAGTACTTC. It encodes CASSSTWDIQYF. The rearrangement joins TRBV27 to TRBJ2-4; no firm D call. Trimming shortened V by 4 bases and J by 8 bases, and 9 bases separated the two germline ends. The CDR3 runs 12 residues. Germline V CDR1 and CDR2: MNHEY, SMNVEV (reference sequence).

DNA for the CDR3: TGCAGTGCTTCCGGGACTAGCGGGATAAAGACCCAGTACTTC. This gives the protein CSASGTSGIKTQYF. V usage is TRBV20-1 and J usage is TRBJ2-5, with 13 bases that match TRBD2. The V and J ends lost 5 bases and 6 bases, in that order; junction bases with no gene match: 6. CDR1 is DFQATT and CDR2 is SNEGSKA in the germline V gene (reference sequence). The CDR3 sequence is 14 residues long.

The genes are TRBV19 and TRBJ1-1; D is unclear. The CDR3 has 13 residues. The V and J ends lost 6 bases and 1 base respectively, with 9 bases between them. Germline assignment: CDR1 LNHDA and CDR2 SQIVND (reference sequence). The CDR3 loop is CASRSEANTEAFF. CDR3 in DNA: TGTGCCAGTAGATCAGAAGCGAACACTGAAGCTTTCTTT. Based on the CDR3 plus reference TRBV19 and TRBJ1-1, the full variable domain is DGGITQSPKYLFRKEGQNVTLSCEQNLNHDAMYWYRQDPGQGLRLIYYSQIVNDFQKGDIAEGYSVSREKKESFPLTVTSAQKNPTAFYLCASRSEANTEAFFGQGTRLTVV.

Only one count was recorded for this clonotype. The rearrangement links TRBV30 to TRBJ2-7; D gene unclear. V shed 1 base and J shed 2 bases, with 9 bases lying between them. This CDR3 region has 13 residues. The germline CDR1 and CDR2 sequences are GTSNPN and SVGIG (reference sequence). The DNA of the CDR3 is TGTGCCTGGAGTGGGGTAAGGGCCTACGAGCAGTACTTC. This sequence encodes CAWSGVRAYEQYF.